Sequencing of this TCR beta chain was carried out in a study of naive and memory T cell subsets. Study results and caveats: TCR transcript changes with activation or differentiation may affect this RNA method.

A few counts support this clonotype. Antigen unknown. The library had UMIs added by 3' ligation of an oligonucleotide to TCR cDNA. Adult healthy volunteers gave 2.5 ml peripheral blood for whole-blood RNA. CDR3 length: 19 amino acids. Four PCR rounds used nested alpha and beta constant region primers plus the SP2 primer. Alpha and beta constant region primers primed reverse transcription for blood and skin samples. TCRdb fed the 5' RACE reads into MiXCR, producing one record per CDR3 protein. The repertoire holds about 56,000 distinct CDR3 sequences, with under 10% as singletons. The chain recombines TRBV21-1 with TRBJ2-5; the table's D call of TRBD1 was not tested on the DNA. TRBV21-1 is deemed a pseudogene. The TCR comes from a female donor in good health. The CDR3 region is CASSKACILTGACQETQYF. CDR3 bases: TGTGCCAGCAGCAAAGCGTGTATCCTGACAGGAGCCTGCCAAGAGACCCAGTACTTC.